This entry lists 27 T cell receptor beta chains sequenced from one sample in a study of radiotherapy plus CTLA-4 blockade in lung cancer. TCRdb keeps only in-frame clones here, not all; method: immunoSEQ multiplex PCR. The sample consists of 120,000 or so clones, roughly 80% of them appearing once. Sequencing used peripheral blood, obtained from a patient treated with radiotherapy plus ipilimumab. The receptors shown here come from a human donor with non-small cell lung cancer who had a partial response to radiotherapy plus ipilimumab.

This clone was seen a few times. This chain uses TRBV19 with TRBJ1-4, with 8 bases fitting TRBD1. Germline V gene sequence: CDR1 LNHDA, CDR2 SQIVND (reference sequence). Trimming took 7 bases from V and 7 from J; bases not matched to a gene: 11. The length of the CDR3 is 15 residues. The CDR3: CASTSFRDRTEKLFF. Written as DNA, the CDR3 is TGTGCCAGTACCTCTTTCCGGGACAGGACTGAAAAACTGTTTTTT.

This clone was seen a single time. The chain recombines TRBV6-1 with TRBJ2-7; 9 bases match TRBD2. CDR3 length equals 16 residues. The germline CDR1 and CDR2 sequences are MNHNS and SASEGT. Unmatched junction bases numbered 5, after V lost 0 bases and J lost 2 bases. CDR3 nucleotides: TGTGCCAGCAGTGAAGCTTCTAGCGGGATTCCCTACGAGCAGTACGTC. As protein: CASSEASSGIPYEQYV.

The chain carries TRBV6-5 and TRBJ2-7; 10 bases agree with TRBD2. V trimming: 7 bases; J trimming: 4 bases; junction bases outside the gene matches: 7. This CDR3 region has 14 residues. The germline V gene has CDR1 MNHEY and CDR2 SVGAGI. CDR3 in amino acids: CASKRASGSYEQYF. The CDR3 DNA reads TGTGCCAGCAAAAGGGCTAGCGGGAGTTACGAGCAGTACTTC.

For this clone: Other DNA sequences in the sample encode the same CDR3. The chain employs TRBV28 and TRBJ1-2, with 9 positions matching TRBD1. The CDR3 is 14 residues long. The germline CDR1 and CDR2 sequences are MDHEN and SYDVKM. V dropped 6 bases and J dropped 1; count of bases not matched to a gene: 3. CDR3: CASRGGQGNYGYTF. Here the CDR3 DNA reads TGTGCCAGCAGAGGGGGACAGGGTAACTATGGCTACACCTTC.

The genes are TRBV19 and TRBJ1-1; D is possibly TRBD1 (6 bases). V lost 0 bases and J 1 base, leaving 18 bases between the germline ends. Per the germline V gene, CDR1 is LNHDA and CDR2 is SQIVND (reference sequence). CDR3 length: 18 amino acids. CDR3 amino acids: CASSIDPYGTTRNTEAFF. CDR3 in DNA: TGTGCCAGTAGTATAGATCCCTACGGGACAACGCGGAACACTGAAGCTTTCTTT.

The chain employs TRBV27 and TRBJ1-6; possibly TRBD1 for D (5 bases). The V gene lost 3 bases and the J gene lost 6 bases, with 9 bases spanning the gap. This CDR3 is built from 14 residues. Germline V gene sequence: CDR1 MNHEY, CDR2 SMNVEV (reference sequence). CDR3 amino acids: CASSLGQSNSPLHF. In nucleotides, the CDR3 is TGTGCCAGCAGTTTGGGGCAGAGTAATTCACCCCTCCACTTT.

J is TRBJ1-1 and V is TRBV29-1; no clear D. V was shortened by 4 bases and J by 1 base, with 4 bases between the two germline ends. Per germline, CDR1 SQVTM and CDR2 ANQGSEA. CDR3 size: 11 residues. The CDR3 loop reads CSVGQNTEAFF. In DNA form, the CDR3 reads TGCAGCGTTGGACAGAACACTGAAGCTTTCTTT.

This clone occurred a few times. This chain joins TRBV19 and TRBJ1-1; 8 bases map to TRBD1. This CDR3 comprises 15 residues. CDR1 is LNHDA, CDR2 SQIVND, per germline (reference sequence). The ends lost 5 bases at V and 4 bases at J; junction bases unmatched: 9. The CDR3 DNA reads TGTGCCAGTAGTCCACACAGGGGGTCAGGCACTGAAGCTTTCTTT. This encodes CASSPHRGSGTEAFF.

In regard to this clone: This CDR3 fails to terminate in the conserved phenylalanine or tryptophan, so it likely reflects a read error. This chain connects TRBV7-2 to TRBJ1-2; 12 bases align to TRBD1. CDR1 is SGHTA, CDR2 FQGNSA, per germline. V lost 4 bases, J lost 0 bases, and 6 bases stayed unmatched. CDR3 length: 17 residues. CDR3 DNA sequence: TGTGCCAGCAGCTGGGGGACAGGGGGCTTGTCTAACTATGGCTACACCCTC. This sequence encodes CASSWGTGGLSNYGYTL.

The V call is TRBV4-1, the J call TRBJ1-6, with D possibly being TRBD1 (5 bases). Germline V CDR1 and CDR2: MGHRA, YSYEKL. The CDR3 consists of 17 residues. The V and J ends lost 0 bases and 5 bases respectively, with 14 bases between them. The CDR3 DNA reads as TGCGCCAGCAGCCAAGATGGGAAAGGGGAACATAATTCACCCCTCCACTTT. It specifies CASSQDGKGEHNSPLHF.

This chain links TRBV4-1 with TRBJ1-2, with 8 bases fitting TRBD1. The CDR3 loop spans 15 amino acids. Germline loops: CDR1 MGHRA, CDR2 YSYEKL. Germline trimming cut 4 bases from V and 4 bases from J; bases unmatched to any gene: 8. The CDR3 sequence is CASSPSRTGSYGYTF. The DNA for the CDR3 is TGCGCCAGCAGCCCTTCCCGGACAGGGAGCTATGGCTACACCTTC.

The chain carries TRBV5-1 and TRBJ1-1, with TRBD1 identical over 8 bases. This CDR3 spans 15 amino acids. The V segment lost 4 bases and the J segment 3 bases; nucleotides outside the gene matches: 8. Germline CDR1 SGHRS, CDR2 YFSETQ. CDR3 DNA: TGCGCCAGCAGCACCCAGGGGGCGCAGGACACTGAAGCTTTCTTT. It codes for CASSTQGAQDTEAFF.

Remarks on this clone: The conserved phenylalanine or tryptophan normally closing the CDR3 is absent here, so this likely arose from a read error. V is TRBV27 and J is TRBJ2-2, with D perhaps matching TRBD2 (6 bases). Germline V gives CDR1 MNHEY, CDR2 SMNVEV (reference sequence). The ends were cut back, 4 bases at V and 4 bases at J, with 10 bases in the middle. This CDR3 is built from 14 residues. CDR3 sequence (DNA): TGTGCCAGCAGTTGGGGACTTGTCACCGGGGAGCTGTTTTCT. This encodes CASSWGLVTGELFS.

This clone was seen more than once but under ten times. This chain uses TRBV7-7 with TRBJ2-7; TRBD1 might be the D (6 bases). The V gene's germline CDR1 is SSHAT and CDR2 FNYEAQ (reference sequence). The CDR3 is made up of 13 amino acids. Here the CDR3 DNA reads TGTGCTAGCAGCTTAGTTCAGGGGAGCGAGCAGTACGTC. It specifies CASSLVQGSEQYV.

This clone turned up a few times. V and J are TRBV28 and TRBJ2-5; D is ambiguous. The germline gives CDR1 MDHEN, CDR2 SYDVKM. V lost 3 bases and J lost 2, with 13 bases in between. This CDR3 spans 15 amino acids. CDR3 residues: CASSFVGPLQETQYF. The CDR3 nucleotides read TGTGCCAGCAGTTTTGTTGGGCCCTTACAAGAGACCCAGTACTTC.

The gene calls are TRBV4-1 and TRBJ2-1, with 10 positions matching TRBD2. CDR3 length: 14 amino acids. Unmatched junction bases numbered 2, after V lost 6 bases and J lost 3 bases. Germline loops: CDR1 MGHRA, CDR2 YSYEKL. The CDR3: CASSPSGSYNEQFF. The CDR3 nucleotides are TGCGCCAGCAGTCCTAGCGGGAGCTACAATGAGCAGTTCTTC.

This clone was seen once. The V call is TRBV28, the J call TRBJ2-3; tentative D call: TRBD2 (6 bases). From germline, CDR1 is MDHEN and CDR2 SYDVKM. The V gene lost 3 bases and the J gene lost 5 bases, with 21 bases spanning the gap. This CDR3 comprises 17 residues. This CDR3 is CASSLALPGRPGDTQYF. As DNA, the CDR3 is TGTGCCAGCAGTTTGGCCCTCCCCGGGAGACCTGGAGATACGCAGTATTTT.

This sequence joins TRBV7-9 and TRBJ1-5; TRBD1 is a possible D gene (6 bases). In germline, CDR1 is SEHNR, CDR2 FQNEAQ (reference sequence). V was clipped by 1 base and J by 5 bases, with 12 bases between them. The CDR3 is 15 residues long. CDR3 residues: CASSLESGGHQPQHF. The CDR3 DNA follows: TGTGCCAGCAGCTTAGAGTCGGGGGGGCATCAGCCCCAGCATTTT. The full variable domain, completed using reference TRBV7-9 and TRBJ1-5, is DTGVSQNPRHKITKRGQNVTFRCDPISEHNRLYWYRQTLGQGPEFLTYFQNEAQLEKSRLLSDRFSAERPKGSFSTLEIQRTEQGDSAMYLCASSLESGGHQPQHFGDGTRLSIL.

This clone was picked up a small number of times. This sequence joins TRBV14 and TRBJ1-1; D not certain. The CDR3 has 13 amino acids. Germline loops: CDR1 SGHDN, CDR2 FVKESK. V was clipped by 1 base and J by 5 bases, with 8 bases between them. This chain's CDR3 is CASSQGALTEAFF. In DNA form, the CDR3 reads TGTGCCAGCAGCCAAGGAGCGTTGACTGAAGCTTTCTTT.

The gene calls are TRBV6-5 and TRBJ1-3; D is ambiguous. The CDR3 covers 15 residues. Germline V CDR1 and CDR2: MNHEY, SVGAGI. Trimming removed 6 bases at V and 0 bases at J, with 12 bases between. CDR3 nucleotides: TGTGCCAGCAGATTCACAGCCATCTCTGGAAACACCATATATTTT. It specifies CASRFTAISGNTIYF.

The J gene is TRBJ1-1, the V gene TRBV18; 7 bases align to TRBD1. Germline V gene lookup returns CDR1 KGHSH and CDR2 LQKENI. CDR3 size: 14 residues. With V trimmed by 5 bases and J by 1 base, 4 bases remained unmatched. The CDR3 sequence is CASSSTGTNTEAFF. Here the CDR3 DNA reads TGTGCCAGCTCATCGACAGGGACGAACACTGAAGCTTTCTTT.

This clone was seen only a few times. The CDR3 DNA follows: TGTGCCAGCAGAGCCTCAGGGGCTGTGGGGACCATATATTTT. Translated: CASRASGAVGTIYF. The rearrangement links TRBV28 to TRBJ1-3, with D perhaps matching TRBD1 (6 bases). The germline V gene encodes CDR1 MDHEN and CDR2 SYDVKM. V was shortened by 6 bases and J by 10 bases, with 19 bases between the two germline ends. The CDR3 loop spans 14 amino acids.

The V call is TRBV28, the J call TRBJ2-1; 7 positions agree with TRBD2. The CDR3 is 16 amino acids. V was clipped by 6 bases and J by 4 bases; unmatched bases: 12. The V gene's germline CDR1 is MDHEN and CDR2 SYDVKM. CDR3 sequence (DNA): TGTGCCAGCAGCGCCGGGTCAACTAGCGCGTACAATGAGCAGTTCTTC. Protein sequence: CASSAGSTSAYNEQFF. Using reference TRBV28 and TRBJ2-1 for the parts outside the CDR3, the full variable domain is DVKVTQSSRYLVKRTGEKVFLECVQDMDHENMFWYRQDPGLGLRLIYFSYDVKMKEKGDIPEGYSVSREKKERFSLILESASTNQTSMYLCASSAGSTSAYNEQFFGPGTRLTVL.

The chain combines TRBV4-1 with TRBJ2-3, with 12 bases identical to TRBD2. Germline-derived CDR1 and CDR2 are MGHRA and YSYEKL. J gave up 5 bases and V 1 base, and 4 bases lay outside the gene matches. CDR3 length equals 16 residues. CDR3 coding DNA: TGCGCCAGCAGCCAAGGACTAGCGGGGGTAATAGATACGCAGTATTTT. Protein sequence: CASSQGLAGVIDTQYF.

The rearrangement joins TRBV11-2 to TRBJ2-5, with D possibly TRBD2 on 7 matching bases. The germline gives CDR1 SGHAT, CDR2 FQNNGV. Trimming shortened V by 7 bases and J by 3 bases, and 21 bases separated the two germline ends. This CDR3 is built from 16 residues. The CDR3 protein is CASNLGLGRGKETQYF. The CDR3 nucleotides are TGTGCCAGCAACCTGGGGCTAGGGAGGGGGAAAGAGACCCAGTACTTC.

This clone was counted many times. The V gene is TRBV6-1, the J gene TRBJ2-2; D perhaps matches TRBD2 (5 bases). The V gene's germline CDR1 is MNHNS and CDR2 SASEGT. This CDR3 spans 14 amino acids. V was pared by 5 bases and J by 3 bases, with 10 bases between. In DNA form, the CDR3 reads TGTGCCAGCAGTCGGGATCCCCACACCGGGGAGCTGTTTTTT. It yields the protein CASSRDPHTGELFF.

CDR3 amino acids: CASSPGTGYYGYTF. CDR3 nucleotides: TGTGCCAGCAGTCCCGGGACAGGGTACTATGGCTACACCTTC. This sequence joins TRBV7-2 and TRBJ1-2, with TRBD1 matching over 9 bases. J lost 3 bases, V lost 6 bases, and 5 bases had no gene match. The CDR3 is 14 residues long. CDR1 SGHTA and CDR2 FQGNSA come from the germline V gene.